This TCR beta chain comes out of a study of blood T cell repertoires in COVID-19. Turning to the study itself: Samples taken during acute and convalescent COVID-19 were collected in the United States, Italy and Spain. PBMCs, B-cell-depleted T cells, or T cells were the source of the cDNA or gDNA that made up the material.

Using immunoSEQ multiplex PCR, the repertoire was profiled, and TCRdb retains in-frame clones only, with some absent. The sample includes 330,000 or so clones, more than 70% of them seen just once. CDR3 size: 15 residues. Germline V lookup: CDR1 MDHEN, CDR2 SYDVKM. Trimming shortened V by 7 bases and J by 6 bases, and 21 bases separated the two germline ends. Participant-given clinical history determined each cohort assignment. Exposed study participants had met a COVID-19 case within 2 weeks before entry. Specimen: PBMCs or T cells enriched from blood (not recorded which). The receptor was derived from a woman aged 25 to 45 who had been exposed to COVID-19. V gene TRBV28 combines with J gene TRBJ1-2, with D perhaps TRBD1 (5 bases). CDR3 residues: CASTSFGSGDNGYTF. In DNA form, the CDR3 reads TGTGCCAGCACCTCCTTCGGGTCGGGGGATAATGGCTACACCTTC.